This section outlines one T cell receptor (beta chain) sequence together with its context. The data stem from a study of blood T cell repertoires in COVID-19. Background on the study: Acute and convalescent COVID-19 specimens originated in the United States, Italy and Spain. Sample material is recorded as cDNA or gDNA derived from T cells, B-cell-depleted T cells, or PBMCs.

TCRdb keeps only in-frame clones here, not all; method: immunoSEQ multiplex PCR. Of about 64,000 clones in the sample, over 75% were seen once. The CDR3 spans 19 residues. The trim removed 5 bases at V and 3 bases at J, leaving 16 bases unmatched. Germline V gene data show CDR1 as KGHDR and CDR2 as SFDVKD. The receptor comes from a man in his fifties or sixties with active COVID-19. Sequencing used peripheral blood. The rearrangement uses TRBV24-1 and TRBJ2-4, with TRBD2 matching over 9 bases. The CDR3 DNA sequence: TGTGCCACCAGTGGCCACGAGCGGGAGGCCCCAGGGGGCAAAAACATTCAGTACTTC. Translated: CATSGHEREAPGGKNIQYF.